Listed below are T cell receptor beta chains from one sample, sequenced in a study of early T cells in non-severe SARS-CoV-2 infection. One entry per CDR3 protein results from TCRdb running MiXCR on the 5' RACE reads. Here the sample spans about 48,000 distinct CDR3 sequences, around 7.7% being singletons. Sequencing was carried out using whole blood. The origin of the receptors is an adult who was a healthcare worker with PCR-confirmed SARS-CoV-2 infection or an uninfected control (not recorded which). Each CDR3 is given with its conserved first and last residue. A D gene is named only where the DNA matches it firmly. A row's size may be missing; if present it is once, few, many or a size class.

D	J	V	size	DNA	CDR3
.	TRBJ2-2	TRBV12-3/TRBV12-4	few	TGTGCCAGCACCTTCACCACAGGGCCCCCAGGCACCGGGGAGCTGTTTTTT	CASTFTTGPPGTGELFF
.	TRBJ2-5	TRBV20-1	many	TGCAGTGCTAGAGGCCACCAAGAGACCCAGTACTTC	CSARGHQETQYF
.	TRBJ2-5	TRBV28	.	TGTGCCAGCCTAAAGGGGGGTCGAGAGACCCAGTACTTC	CASLKGGRETQYF
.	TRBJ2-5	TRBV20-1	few	TGCAGTGCTAGACAAAACCCCCAAGAGACCCAGTACTTC	CSARQNPQETQYF
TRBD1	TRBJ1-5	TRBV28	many	TGTGCCAGCAGTCCCCCCCAGGGGGCAAGTCCCCAGCATTTT	CASSPPQGASPQHF
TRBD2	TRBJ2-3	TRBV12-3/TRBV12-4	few	TGTGCCAGCAGTAGCGCGACGACTAGCGGGGGCACAGATACGCAGTATTTT	CASSSATTSGGTDTQYF
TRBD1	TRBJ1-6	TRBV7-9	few	TGTGCCAGCAGCCCGTCGACCGGGACAGGGAATTCACCCCTCCACTTT	CASSPSTGTGNSPLHF
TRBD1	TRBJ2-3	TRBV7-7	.	TGTGCCAGCAGCCCCTGGACAGGGGGCGAGGGCACAGATACGCAGTATTTT	CASSPWTGGEGTDTQYF
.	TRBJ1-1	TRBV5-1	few	TGCGCCAGCAGCTTGGATCCGGGCCTCGACACTGAAGCTTTCTTT	CASSLDPGLDTEAFF
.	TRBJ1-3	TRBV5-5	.	TGTGCCAGCAGCTTGATCGGTTCTGGAAACACCATATATTTT	CASSLIGSGNTIYF
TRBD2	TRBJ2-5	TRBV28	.	TGTGCCAGCAGCCCGAGCGGGGGTTACCAAGAGACCCAGTACTTC	CASSPSGGYQETQYF
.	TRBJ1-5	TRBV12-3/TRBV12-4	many	TGTGCCAGCAGTTTTCAGGCGTCCTCGGATCAGCCCCAGCATTTT	CASSFQASSDQPQHF
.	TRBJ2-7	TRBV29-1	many	TGCAGCGTTCTCCGGACAGCGGACGAGCAGTACTTC	CSVLRTADEQYF
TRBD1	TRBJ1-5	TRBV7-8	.	TGTGCCAGCAGCTGGACAGGGGATAGCAATCAGCCCCAGCATTTT	CASSWTGDSNQPQHF
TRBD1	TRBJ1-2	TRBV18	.	TGTGCCAGCTCGTACGACAGGGAAGGCTACACCTTC	CASSYDREGYTF